The clone carrying this TCR beta chain showed up many times. Its cognate antigen is unknown. This entry is derived from a study of T cells in Graves' hyperthyroidism and ophthalmopathy. The CDR3 has 11 amino acids. Trimming cost V 5 bases and J 3 bases, with 8 bases left between them. CDR1 is DFQATT and CDR2 is SNEGSKA in the germline V gene (reference sequence). General observations from the study: Blood also carried most thyroid clonotypes expanded above 0.001.

Amplified TCR beta CDR3 regions derived from RNA transcripts. TCR CDR3 regions were first amplified by RT-PCR with HTBI primers. TCRdb re-analysed the multiplex PCR reads in MiXCR, keeping a single row per CDR3 protein. The sample lists approximately 330,000 distinct CDR3 sequences, around 15% seen once, with almost 35% in the top ten. The chain combines TRBV20-1 with TRBJ2-7, with D tentatively TRBD1 (5 bases). The sequencing input was blood. The TCR was taken from a woman aged 35 to 49 with Graves' ophthalmopathy. The CDR3 region has the DNA TGCAGTGCTCAGGACAACTACGAGCAGTACTTC. Protein sequence: CSAQDNYEQYF.